One T cell receptor (beta chain) is described in this entry. The antigen is unknown. This CDR3 region has 12 residues. V dropped 0 bases and J dropped 5 bases, with 1 base sitting between them. Measured with immunoSEQ multiplex PCR; TCRdb has only the in-frame clones, and not every one. This sample has about 190,000 clones; approximately 91% occur once, and the top ten carry 0.95% to 1%. The entry originates in a study of T cell responses to AZD1222 COVID-19 vaccine. For the study at large: Pooling covered second doses at about 4 or about 12 weeks.

Notes on the study in general: All repertoire sampling was performed exclusively after the peak T cell response.

This chain uses TRBV12-3 or TRBV12-4 with TRBJ2-2; D gene unclear. The sequence derives from an adult in good health. The source was peripheral blood, collected on day 0 of AZD1222 vaccination. DNA for the CDR3: TGTGCCAGCAGTTTAGCTACCGGGGAGCTGTTTTTT. The encoded protein is CASSLATGELFF.